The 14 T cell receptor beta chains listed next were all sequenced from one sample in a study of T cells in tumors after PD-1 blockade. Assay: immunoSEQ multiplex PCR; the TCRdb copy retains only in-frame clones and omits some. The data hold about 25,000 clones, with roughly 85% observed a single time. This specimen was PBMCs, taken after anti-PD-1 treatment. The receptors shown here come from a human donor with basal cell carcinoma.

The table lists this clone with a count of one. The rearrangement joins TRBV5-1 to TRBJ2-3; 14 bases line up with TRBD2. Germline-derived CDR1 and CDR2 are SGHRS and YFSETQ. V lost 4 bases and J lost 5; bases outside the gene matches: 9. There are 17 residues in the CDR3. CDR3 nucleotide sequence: TGCGCCAGCAGCCCAGAACCGGGACTAGCGGGGGTAGATACGCAGTATTTT. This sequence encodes CASSPEPGLAGVDTQYF.

The CDR3 coding sequence is TGTGCCAGCAGTTCTGGACAGGGGGCCCCCCAGCATTTT. It translates to CASSSGQGAPQHF. The rearrangement joins TRBV12-3 or TRBV12-4 to TRBJ1-5, with 11 positions matching TRBD1. The trim removed 4 bases at V and 10 bases at J, leaving 3 bases unmatched. This CDR3 has 13 residues.

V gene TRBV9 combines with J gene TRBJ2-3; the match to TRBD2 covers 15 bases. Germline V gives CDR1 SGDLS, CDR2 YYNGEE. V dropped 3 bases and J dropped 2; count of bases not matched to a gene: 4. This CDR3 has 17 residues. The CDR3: CASSAGLAGGLTDTQYF. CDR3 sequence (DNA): TGTGCCAGCAGCGCGGGACTAGCGGGGGGCCTCACAGATACGCAGTATTTT.

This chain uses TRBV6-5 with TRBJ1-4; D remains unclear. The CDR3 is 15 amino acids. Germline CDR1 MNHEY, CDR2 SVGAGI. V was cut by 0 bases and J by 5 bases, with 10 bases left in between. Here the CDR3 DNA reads TGTGCCAGCAGTTACTCGATCCTCAGGAATGAAAAACTGTTTTTT. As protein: CASSYSILRNEKLFF.

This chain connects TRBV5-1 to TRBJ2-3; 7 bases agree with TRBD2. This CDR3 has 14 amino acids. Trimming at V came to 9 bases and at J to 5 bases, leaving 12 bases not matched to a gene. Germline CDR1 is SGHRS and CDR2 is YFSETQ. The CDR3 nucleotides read TGCGCCACCTATAGCGGGCAAGGGCAAGATACGCAGTATTTT. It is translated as CATYSGQGQDTQYF.

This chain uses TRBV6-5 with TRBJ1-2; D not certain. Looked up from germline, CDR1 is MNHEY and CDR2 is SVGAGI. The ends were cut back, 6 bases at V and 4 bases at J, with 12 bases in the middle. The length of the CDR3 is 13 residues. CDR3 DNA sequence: TGTGCCAGCAGAGCGGACGGAACCTATGGCTACACCTTC. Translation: CASRADGTYGYTF.

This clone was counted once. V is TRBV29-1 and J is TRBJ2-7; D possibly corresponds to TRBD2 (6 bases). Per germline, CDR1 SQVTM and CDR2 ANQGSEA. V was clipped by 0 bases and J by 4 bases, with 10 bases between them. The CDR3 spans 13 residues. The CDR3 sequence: CSVEDYGTYEQYF. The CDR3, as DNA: TGCAGCGTTGAAGATTACGGGACTTACGAGCAGTACTTC.

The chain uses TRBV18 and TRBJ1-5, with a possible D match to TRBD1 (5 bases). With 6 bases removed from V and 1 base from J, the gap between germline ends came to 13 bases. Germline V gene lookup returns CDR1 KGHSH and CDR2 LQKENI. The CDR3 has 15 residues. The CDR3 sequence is CASSRGYGSNQPQHF. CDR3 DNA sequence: TGTGCCAGCTCTCGGGGGTATGGGAGCAATCAGCCCCAGCATTTT. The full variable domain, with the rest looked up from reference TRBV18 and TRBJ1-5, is NAGVMQNPRHLVRRRGQEARLRCSPMKGHSHVYWYRQLPEEGLKFMVYLQKENIIDESGMPKERFSAEFPKEGPSILRIQQVVRGDSAAYFCASSRGYGSNQPQHFGDGTRLSIL.

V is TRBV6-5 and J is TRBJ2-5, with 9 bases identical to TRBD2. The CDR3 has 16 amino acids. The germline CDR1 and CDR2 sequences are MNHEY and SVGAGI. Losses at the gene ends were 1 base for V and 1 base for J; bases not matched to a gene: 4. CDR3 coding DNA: TGTGCCAGCAGTTACTACGCTAGCGGGGCCCAAGAGACCCAGTACTTC. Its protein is CASSYYASGAQETQYF.

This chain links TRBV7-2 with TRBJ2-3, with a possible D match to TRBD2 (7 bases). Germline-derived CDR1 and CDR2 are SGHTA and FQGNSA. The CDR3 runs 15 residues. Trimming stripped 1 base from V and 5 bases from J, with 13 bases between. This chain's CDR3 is CASSLGGGAVDTQYF. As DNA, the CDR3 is TGTGCCAGCAGCTTAGGTGGGGGGGCCGTAGATACGCAGTATTTT.

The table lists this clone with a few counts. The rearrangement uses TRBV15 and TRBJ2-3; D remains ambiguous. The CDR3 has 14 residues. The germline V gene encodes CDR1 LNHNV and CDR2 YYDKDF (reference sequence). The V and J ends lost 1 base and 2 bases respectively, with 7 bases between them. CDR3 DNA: TGTGCCACCAGCAGAGGAAGTTTCACAGATACGCAGTATTTT. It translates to CATSRGSFTDTQYF.

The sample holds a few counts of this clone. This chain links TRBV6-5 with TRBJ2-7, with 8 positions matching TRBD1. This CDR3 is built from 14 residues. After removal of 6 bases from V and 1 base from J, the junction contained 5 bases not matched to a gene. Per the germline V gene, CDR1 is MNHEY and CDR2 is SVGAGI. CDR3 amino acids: CASRGTGISYEQYF. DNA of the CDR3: TGTGCCAGCAGGGGGACAGGCATATCCTACGAGCAGTACTTC.

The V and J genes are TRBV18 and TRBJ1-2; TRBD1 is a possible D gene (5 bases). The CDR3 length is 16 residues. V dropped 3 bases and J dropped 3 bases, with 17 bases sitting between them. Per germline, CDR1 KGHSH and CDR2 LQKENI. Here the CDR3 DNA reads TGTGCCAGCTCACCGCTAAAATCCGGGACCGACTATGGCTACACCTTC. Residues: CASSPLKSGTDYGYTF.

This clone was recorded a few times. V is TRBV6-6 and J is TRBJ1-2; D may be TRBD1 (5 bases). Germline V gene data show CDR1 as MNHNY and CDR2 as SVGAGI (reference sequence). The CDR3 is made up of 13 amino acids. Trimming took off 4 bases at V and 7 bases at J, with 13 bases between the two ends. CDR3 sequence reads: CASSSDRAAGYTF. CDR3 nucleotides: TGTGCCAGCAGTTCCGACAGAGCTGCTGGCTACACCTTC.